Shown below are 9 T cell receptor beta chains from a single sample sequenced in a study of blood T cells in healthy people across ages. A second roughly 6 to 12 cycle PCR used barcoded and J-beta primers. TCRdb called the 5' RACE reads again in MiXCR, with one record for every CDR3 protein. Found here are about a million distinct CDR3 sequences, around 54% of them singletons; the top ten hold around 21%. The specimen sequenced was blood. These receptors came from a woman aged 55-70 years in good health.

The chain is built from TRBV25-1 and TRBJ2-6, with 7 bases fitting TRBD1. CDR3 length: 17 residues. Germline trimming cut 7 bases from V and 0 bases from J; bases unmatched to any gene: 9. In germline, CDR1 is MGHDK, CDR2 SYGVNS. This CDR3 is CASKSDRVASGANVLTF. The CDR3, as DNA: TGTGCCAGCAAATCTGACAGGGTTGCCTCTGGGGCCAACGTCCTGACTTTC. Looking up the rest from reference TRBV25-1 and TRBJ2-6 gives the full variable domain: EADIYQTPRYLVIGTGKKITLECSQTMGHDKMYWYQQDPGMELHLIHYSYGVNSTEKGDLSSESTVSRIRTEHFPLTLESARPSHTSQYLCASKSDRVASGANVLTFGAGSRLTVL.

This chain connects TRBV5-1 to TRBJ2-5; TRBD1 is a possible D gene (6 bases). The assigned J gene may be wrong: the sequence end matches TRBJ2-7 better. The germline V gene encodes CDR1 SGHRS and CDR2 YFSETQ. The CDR3 has 15 amino acids. CDR3 DNA: TGCGCCAGCAGCTCAGGGGAGTCCCCTTTTGGCGAGCAGTACTTC. Translation: CASSSGESPFGEQYF.

This chain uses TRBV20-1 with TRBJ2-7; 7 nucleotides line up with TRBD1. Germline assignment: CDR1 DFQATT and CDR2 SNEGSKA (reference sequence). J gave up 3 bases and V 5 bases, and 4 bases lay outside the gene matches. The CDR3 totals 12 residues. CDR3 DNA: TGCAGTGCTTACAGGGGTGGCTACGAGCAGTACTTC. This translates into CSAYRGGYEQYF.

This clonotype was seen a handful of times. CDR3 DNA sequence: TGTGCCAGCAGCTTAGATGGGGGAGCTAGCACAGATACGCAGTATTTT. Protein product: CASSLDGGASTDTQYF. This chain joins TRBV7-2 and TRBJ2-3; D is tentatively TRBD1 or TRBD2 (5 bases each). V was pared by 1 base and J by 0 bases, with 11 bases between. The length of the CDR3 is 16 residues. Germline V gene sequence: CDR1 SGHTA, CDR2 FQGNSA.

The chain couples TRBV29-1 to TRBJ2-5; a possible D gene is TRBD2 (6 bases). The CDR3 sequence is 15 residues long. V was trimmed by 3 bases and J by 2 bases, leaving 16 bases between them. The germline V gene has CDR1 SQVTM and CDR2 ANQGSEA. CDR3 bases: TGCAGCGTTGACTCCGGGACTGAGTTTCAAGAGACCCAGTACTTC. Amino acids: CSVDSGTEFQETQYF.

J is TRBJ2-6 and V is TRBV12-3 or TRBV12-4; possible D gene TRBD2, 5 bases. Trimming left V 0 bases short and J 0 bases short, with 15 bases between. The CDR3 is 19 amino acids. CDR3 sequence reads: CASSLAAWTGSSGANVLTF. DNA of the CDR3: TGTGCCAGCAGTTTAGCAGCATGGACGGGAAGCTCTGGGGCCAACGTCCTGACTTTC.

This clonotype was seen a few times. This chain uses TRBV20-1 with TRBJ1-6; D perhaps matches TRBD1 (5 bases). CDR1 and CDR2 from the germline V gene are DFQATT and SNEGSKA (reference sequence). The V end was cut by 6 bases, the J end by 0 bases, with 15 bases between. CDR3 length: 16 residues. For the CDR3, the DNA is TGCAGTGCCGAGGGGCCAGGAGCCTCCTATAATTCACCCCTCCACTTT. Protein product: CSAEGPGASYNSPLHF.

The V gene is TRBV12-3 or TRBV12-4, the J gene TRBJ2-3; 8 bases are shared with TRBD2. This CDR3 is built from 18 residues. Trimming took 6 bases from V and 0 from J; bases not matched to a gene: 14. CDR3: CASRNFQVGGRSTDTQYF. CDR3 sequence (DNA): TGTGCCAGCAGGAACTTTCAGGTGGGCGGGAGGAGCACAGATACGCAGTATTTT.

V usage is TRBV2 and J usage is TRBJ2-3, with 11 bases fitting TRBD2. In germline, CDR1 is SNHLY, CDR2 FYNNEI. This CDR3 is 18 amino acids long. Trimming took 6 bases from V and 12 from J; bases not matched to a gene: 23. The CDR3 reads CASRSTVTWTSGRQAQYF. The CDR3 DNA reads as TGTGCCAGCAGGTCAACCGTAACCTGGACTAGCGGGCGACAAGCACAGTATTTT. The full variable domain, rest sourced from reference TRBV2 and TRBJ2-3, is EPEVTQTPSHQVTQMGQEVILRCVPISNHLYFYWYRQILGQKVEFLVSFYNNEISEKSEIFDDQFSVERPDGSNFTLKIRSTKLEDSAMYFCASRSTVTWTSGRQAQYFGPGTRLTVL.